Detailed here is one T cell receptor beta chain. TCRdb itself ran the 5' RACE reads through MiXCR, one entry per CDR3 protein. The sample carries over 40,000 distinct CDR3 sequences, around a fifth recorded once. This CDR3 is 14 amino acids long. J gave up 7 bases and V 2 bases, and 5 bases lay outside the gene matches. The germline CDR1 and CDR2 sequences are SGDLS and YYNGEE. Treg sorting used a CD4+CD25+CD127-/low gate. The specimen sequenced was Tregs sorted from a lymph node. The receptor's source is a female donor with breast cancer. This chain joins TRBV9 and TRBJ2-1, with TRBD1 identical over 8 bases. CDR3 loop: CASSVRTGWNEQFF. The CDR3 region has the DNA TGTGCCAGCAGCGTTAGGACAGGGTGGAATGAGCAGTTCTTC.